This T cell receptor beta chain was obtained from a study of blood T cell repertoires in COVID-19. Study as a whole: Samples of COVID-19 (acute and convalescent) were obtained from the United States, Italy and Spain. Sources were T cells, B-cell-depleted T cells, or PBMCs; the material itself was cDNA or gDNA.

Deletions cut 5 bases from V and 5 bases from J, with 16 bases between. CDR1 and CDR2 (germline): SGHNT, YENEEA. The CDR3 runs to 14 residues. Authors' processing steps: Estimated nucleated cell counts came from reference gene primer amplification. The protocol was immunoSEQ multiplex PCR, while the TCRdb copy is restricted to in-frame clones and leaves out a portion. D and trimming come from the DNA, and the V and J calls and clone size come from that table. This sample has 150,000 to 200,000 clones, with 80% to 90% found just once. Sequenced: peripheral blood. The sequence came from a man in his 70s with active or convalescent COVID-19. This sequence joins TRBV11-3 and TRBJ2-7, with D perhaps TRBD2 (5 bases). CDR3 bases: TGTGCCAGCAGCCCCGGGCCCGAGAGGGACGAGCAGTACTTC. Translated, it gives CASSPGPERDEQYF.